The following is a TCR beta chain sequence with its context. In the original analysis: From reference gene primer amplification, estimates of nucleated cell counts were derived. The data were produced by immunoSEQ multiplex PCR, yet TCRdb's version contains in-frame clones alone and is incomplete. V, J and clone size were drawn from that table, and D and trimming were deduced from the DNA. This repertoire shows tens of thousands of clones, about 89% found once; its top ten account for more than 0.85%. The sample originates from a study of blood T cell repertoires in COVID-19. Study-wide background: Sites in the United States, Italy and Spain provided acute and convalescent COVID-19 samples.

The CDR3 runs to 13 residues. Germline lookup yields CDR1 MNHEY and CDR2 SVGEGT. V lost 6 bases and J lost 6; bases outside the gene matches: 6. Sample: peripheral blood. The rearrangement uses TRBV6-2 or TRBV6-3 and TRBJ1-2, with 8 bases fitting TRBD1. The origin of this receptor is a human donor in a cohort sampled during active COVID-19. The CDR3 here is CASSETGADGYTF. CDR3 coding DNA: TGTGCCAGCAGCGAGACAGGGGCGGATGGCTACACCTTC.